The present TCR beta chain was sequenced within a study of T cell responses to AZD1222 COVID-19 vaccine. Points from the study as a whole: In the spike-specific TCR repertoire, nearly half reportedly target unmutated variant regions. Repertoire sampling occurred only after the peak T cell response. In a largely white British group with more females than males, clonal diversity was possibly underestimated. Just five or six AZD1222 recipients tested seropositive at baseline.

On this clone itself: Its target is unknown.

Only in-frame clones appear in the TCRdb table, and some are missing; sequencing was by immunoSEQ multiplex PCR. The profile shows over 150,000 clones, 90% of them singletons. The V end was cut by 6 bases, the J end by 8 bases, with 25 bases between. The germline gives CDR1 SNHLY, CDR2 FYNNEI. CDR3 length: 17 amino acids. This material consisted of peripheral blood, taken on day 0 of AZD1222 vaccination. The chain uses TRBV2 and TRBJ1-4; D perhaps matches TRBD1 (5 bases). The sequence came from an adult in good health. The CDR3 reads CASRGYHNRPPGEKLFF. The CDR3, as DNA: TGTGCCAGCAGGGGTTACCATAACAGGCCCCCGGGGGAAAAACTGTTTTTT.